This note documents a single T cell receptor beta chain sequence. Its antigen is not known. This CDR3 contains 12 residues. CDR1 is MNHEY, CDR2 SVGEGT, per germline. V was trimmed by 4 bases and J by 12 bases, leaving 16 bases between them. During construction of the library, unique molecular identifiers were attached to individual cDNA molecules for quantitative, reproducible TCR counting. TCRdb redid the calling of the RACE reads with MiXCR, one entry per CDR3 protein. Of 90,000 or so distinct CDR3 sequences listed, about 10% are singletons. These data are taken from a study of human T cells and chemical hapten exposure. Study-level information: DPC at 0.01% went onto the upper back in patch tests, read at 6 days.

Sample time point: patch test 1, 2 weeks after DPC sensitization. This sample's treatment: therapeutic diphenylcyclopropenone sensitization with weekly scalp DPC. Blood was drawn before each patch test was applied. General study findings and limits: While controls formed fewer of them, expanded TCRs formed significantly more large CDR3 similarity clusters.

The sequence came from a man between 35 and 55 years old with alopecia areata. Some clones in this sample may be carry-over from other donors' samples. The rearrangement uses TRBV6-2 or TRBV6-3 and TRBJ2-7; D is uncertain. This specimen was whole blood, taken in connection with sensitization to the hapten diphenylcyclopropenone (DPC). The DNA for the CDR3 is TGTGCCAGCAGTTTACCCGCGACCCGGACGTACTTC. Translating it yields CASSLPATRTYF.